This T cell receptor beta chain was captured in a study of identifying expanded T cells in peripheral blood. The V end lost 3 bases, the J end lost 3 bases, and 20 bases lay between the germline ends. The CDR3 length is 18 residues. Germline V gene data show CDR1 as SEHNR and CDR2 as FQNEAQ (reference sequence). The table came from immunoSEQ multiplex PCR; TCRdb's copy has only in-frame clones and leaves some out. The profile shows approximately 120,000 clones, roughly nine tenths of them singletons. General study results and limits: Approximately two-week clone count variance significantly increased as total template count grew.

No infections or other immune events were documented during collection. Comments on this clone: Its antigen is currently unknown.

This chain uses TRBV7-9 with TRBJ2-2; D call uncertain. The source is a person aged 18 to 70 in good health. Sequencing used blood. CDR3 residues: CASSFQLIQAPYTGELFF. The CDR3, as DNA: TGTGCCAGCAGCTTTCAATTGATCCAGGCGCCATACACCGGGGAGCTGTTTTTT.